This T cell receptor delta chain appears in the sequencing data of a study of gamma-delta chains in newborns, infants, children. Study information: Innate gammadelta T cells reportedly expand polyclonally right after birth, driven by microbial exposure, per the title.

In its sample, this clone is hyperexpanded. Other DNA sequences in the same sample also yield this CDR3. With CATT, TCRdb re-called clones from the reads. This table holds about 2,600 delta-chain clones, less than 1.3% found once. The trim removed 0 bases at V and 5 bases at J, leaving 5 bases unmatched. Germline V gene lookup returns CDR1 GEAIGNYY and CDR2 EKD. This CDR3 spans 15 amino acids. This chain links TRDV2 with TRDJ2; TRDD3 matches at 7 bases. The sample taken for sequencing was blood. The receptor's source is a child who was a newborn, infant or young child, either healthy, febrile or measles-vaccinated (not recorded which). In DNA, the CDR3 is TGTGCCTGTGACACCGTGGGGGACACCACAGCACAACTCTTCTTT. Amino acid sequence: CACDTVGDTTAQLFF.